This passage covers 9 T cell receptor beta chains from one sample sequenced in a study of beta chain features in type 1 diabetes. Reverse transcription of all isolated RNA meant that expressed TCRB transcripts were sequenced. Data came from immunoSEQ multiplex PCR; TCRdb stores just in-frame clones and leaves some out. This repertoire shows roughly 300,000 clones, around 8% found once; its top ten account for 0.44%. The sample consisted of central memory CD4+ T cells from blood. The source of these receptors is a woman under 30 in good health.

The rearrangement links TRBV19 to TRBJ2-2; D is undetermined. Trimming removed 5 bases from V and 3 bases from J, with 4 bases in between. The CDR3 spans 12 residues. The germline CDR1 and CDR2 sequences are LNHDA and SQIVND (reference sequence). The CDR3 sequence is CASSWDTGELFF. The CDR3 coding sequence is TGTGCCAGTAGTTGGGACACCGGGGAGCTGTTTTTT.

This clone was seen a handful of times. The chain uses TRBV29-1 and TRBJ2-1, with 11 bases matching TRBD2. The CDR3 runs 15 residues. Trimming cost V 7 bases and J 5 bases; bases outside gene matches: 10. Germline V gives CDR1 SQVTM, CDR2 ANQGSEA. The CDR3 region is CSDLTLAGGNNEQFF. The CDR3 DNA follows: TGCAGCGACTTAACATTAGCGGGAGGGAACAATGAGCAGTTCTTC.

This chain links TRBV2 with TRBJ2-1, with D possibly being TRBD1 (6 bases). Trimming took off 6 bases at V and 0 bases at J, with 12 bases between the two ends. The germline V gene encodes CDR1 SNHLY and CDR2 FYNNEI. CDR3 length: 15 amino acids. CDR3 DNA sequence: TGTGCCAGCAGACGACAGGAGAGCTCCTACAATGAGCAGTTCTTC. Encoded protein: CASRRQESSYNEQFF.

This rearrangement joins TRBV7-2 to TRBJ1-5; D unclear. Germline V CDR1 and CDR2: SGHTA, FQGNSA. The CDR3 has 15 residues. Trimming shortened V by 5 bases and J by 1 base, and 12 bases separated the two germline ends. The CDR3: CASSLWGGSNQPQHF. In DNA form, the CDR3 reads TGTGCCAGCAGCCTTTGGGGAGGGAGCAATCAGCCCCAGCATTTT.

The genes are TRBV6-6 and TRBJ2-5, with D tentatively TRBD1 (5 bases). Germline V lookup: CDR1 MNHNY, CDR2 SVGAGI (reference sequence). This CDR3 has 15 amino acids. V dropped 7 bases and J dropped 2 bases, with 17 bases sitting between them. The CDR3 coding sequence is TGTGCCAGCACCCCAGGGCTCTCTGGACAAGAGACCCAGTACTTC. This translates into CASTPGLSGQETQYF.

The rearrangement links TRBV4-2 to TRBJ2-6, with a possible D match to TRBD1 (6 bases). The CDR3 spans 18 residues. Germline CDR1 LGHNA, CDR2 YNFKEQ. Deletions cut 7 bases from V and 1 base from J, with 20 bases between. The DNA for the CDR3 is TGTGCCAGCAAGGGACACCGGCTTGGTGGATCTGGGGCCAACGTCCTGACTTTC. This codes for CASKGHRLGGSGANVLTF.

This clone was detected ten times or more. This rearrangement joins TRBV7-2 to TRBJ2-7; D unclear. Germline V lookup: CDR1 SGHTA, CDR2 FQGNSA. The V and J ends lost 1 base and 6 bases respectively, with 10 bases between them. This CDR3 region has 13 residues. This CDR3 is CASSLVRSGEQYF. As DNA, the CDR3 is TGTGCCAGCAGCTTAGTAAGATCGGGCGAGCAGTACTTC. Together with reference TRBV7-2 and TRBJ2-7, the CDR3 gives the full variable domain: GAGVSQSPSNKVTEKGKDVELRCDPISGHTALYWYRQSLGQGLEFLIYFQGNSAPDKSGLPSDRFSAERTGGSVSTLTIQRTQQEDSAVYLCASSLVRSGEQYFGPGTRLTVT.

V gene TRBV4-2 combines with J gene TRBJ2-2, with D perhaps TRBD2 (6 bases). This CDR3 has 16 residues. Germline V CDR1 and CDR2: LGHNA, YNFKEQ. V dropped 2 bases and J dropped 8 bases, with 18 bases sitting between them. The CDR3 DNA follows: TGTGCCAGCAGCCAAAAACCGGTCCCGGGGGAGGGGGAGCTGTTTTTT. The encoded protein is CASSQKPVPGEGELFF.

This clone has only a few counts. The V and J genes are TRBV5-6 and TRBJ1-5, with TRBD1 matching 9 bases. The CDR3 covers 15 residues. J was trimmed by 5 bases and V by 4 bases; bases with no gene match: 7. Germline CDR1 reads SGHDT; CDR2 reads YYEEEE. The CDR3 DNA reads TGTGCCAGCAGCCAAGGGACAGGGAGGGATCAGCCCCAGCATTTT. Translating it yields CASSQGTGRDQPQHF.